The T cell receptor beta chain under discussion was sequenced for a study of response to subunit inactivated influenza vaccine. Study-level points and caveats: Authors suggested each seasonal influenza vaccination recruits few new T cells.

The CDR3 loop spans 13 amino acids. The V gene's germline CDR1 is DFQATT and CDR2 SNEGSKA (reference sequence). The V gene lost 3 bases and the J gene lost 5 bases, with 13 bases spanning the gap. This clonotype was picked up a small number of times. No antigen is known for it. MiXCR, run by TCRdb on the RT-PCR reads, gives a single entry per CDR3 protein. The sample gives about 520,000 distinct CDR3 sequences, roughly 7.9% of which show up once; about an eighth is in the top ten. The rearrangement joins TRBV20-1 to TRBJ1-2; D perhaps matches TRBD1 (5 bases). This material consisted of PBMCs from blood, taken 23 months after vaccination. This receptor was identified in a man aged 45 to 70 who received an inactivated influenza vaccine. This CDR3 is CSARRGFFYGYTF. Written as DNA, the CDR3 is TGCAGTGCTAGGAGGGGATTTTTTTATGGCTACACCTTC.